The next 32 T cell receptor beta chains were all read from a single sample in a study of blood T cells in healthy people across ages. A second PCR, run for roughly 6 to 11 cycles, used a sample-barcoded 5' primer plus a J-beta primer mix. In TCRdb, the 5' RACE reads were re-called with MiXCR into one record per CDR3 protein. Of 850,000 or so distinct CDR3 sequences detected, 29% appear once; the ten largest clones hold 17%. The sequenced material came from blood. These receptor sequences come from an elderly woman in good health.

In this sample, this clonotype turned up a few times. One end of the junction does not line up with germline, which may come from a read error. The J gene is TRBJ1-2, the V gene TRBV20-1, with 9 bases identical to TRBD1. CDR1 and CDR2 from the germline V gene are DFQATT and SNEGSKA (reference sequence). This CDR3 spans 14 amino acids. The CDR3 DNA is TGTAGTGTCACGACAGGGGGTACTAACTATGGCTACACCTTC. The encoded protein is CSVTTGGTNYGYTF.

In its sample, this clonotype was seen a few times. Being one base from a much bigger clone, this may be a read error. V is TRBV5-1 and J is TRBJ2-3; D may be TRBD2 (6 bases). Germline V gives CDR1 SGHRS, CDR2 YFSETQ. The CDR3 runs 13 residues. Written as DNA, the CDR3 is TGCGCCAGCAGCTCCGGGACTGCAGATACGCGGTATTTT. As protein: CASSSGTADTRYF.

This chain uses TRBV19 with TRBJ1-2; tentatively, D is TRBD1 (5 bases). The CDR3 is 14 residues long. The V end lost 8 bases, the J end lost 2 bases, and 15 bases lay between the germline ends. The germline V gene encodes CDR1 LNHDA and CDR2 SQIVND (reference sequence). CDR3 nucleotides: TGTGCCAGTCGAAAAAGGGACCGCAACTATGGCTACACCTTC. The encoded protein is CASRKRDRNYGYTF.

This clonotype was recorded at least ten times. The chain employs TRBV29-1 and TRBJ2-4, with a possible D match to TRBD1 (6 bases). Trimming took off 4 bases at V and 6 bases at J, with 16 bases between the two ends. The CDR3 runs 14 residues. CDR1 and CDR2 (germline): SQVTM, ANQGSEA. This CDR3 reads CSVALPGAGNIQYF. DNA of the CDR3: TGCAGCGTTGCACTCCCAGGGGCTGGAAACATTCAGTACTTC.

This clonotype appeared many times. The J gene is TRBJ1-2, the V gene TRBV7-9; a weak D match, TRBD1 (5 bases). The V gene lost 5 bases and the J gene lost 6 bases, with 19 bases spanning the gap. Germline V gives CDR1 SEHNR, CDR2 FQNEAQ (reference sequence). The CDR3 spans 15 residues. The CDR3 is CASSLPDPRADGYTF. In DNA, the CDR3 is TGTGCCAGCAGCCTCCCCGACCCCAGGGCCGATGGCTACACCTTC.

V and J are TRBV12-3 or TRBV12-4 and TRBJ2-1; 9 bases map to TRBD2. The CDR3 has 16 residues. Losses at the gene ends were 8 bases for V and 9 bases for J; bases not matched to a gene: 17. CDR3 amino acids: CASSSPGGGGAGEQFF. In DNA, the CDR3 is TGTGCCAGCTCTTCACCGGGGGGCGGGGGGGCCGGTGAGCAGTTCTTC.

As concerns this clonotype: This may stem from a read error, because a much larger clone lies one nucleotide away. This chain joins TRBV7-2 and TRBJ2-2; D not certain. The CDR3 consists of 16 residues. From germline, CDR1 is SGHTA and CDR2 FQGNSA. The CDR3 loop is CASNLDSGSRTGELFF. The CDR3 DNA follows: TGTGCCAGCAACTTAGATTCAGGATCAAGGACCGGGGAGCTGTTTTTT.

The genes are TRBV25-1 and TRBJ1-1, with D maybe TRBD1 (5 bases). Germline loops: CDR1 MGHDK, CDR2 SYGVNS. The V and J ends lost 1 base and 4 bases respectively, with 16 bases between them. This CDR3 is 16 amino acids long. The chain's CDR3 is CASSEWGGMGTTEAFF. The CDR3 DNA reads as TGTGCCAGCAGTGAATGGGGGGGGATGGGGACCACTGAAGCTTTCTTT. Using reference TRBV25-1 and TRBJ1-1 for the parts outside the CDR3, the full variable domain is EADIYQTPRYLVIGTGKKITLECSQTMGHDKMYWYQQDPGMELHLIHYSYGVNSTEKGDLSSESTVSRIRTEHFPLTLESARPSHTSQYLCASSEWGGMGTTEAFFGQGTRLTVV.

This clonotype was picked up a small number of times. Being one base from a much bigger clone, this may be a read error. This chain uses TRBV5-6 with TRBJ2-1, with D perhaps matching TRBD2 (5 bases). Germline V gene data show CDR1 as SGHDT and CDR2 as YYEEEE. V lost 4 bases and J 4 bases, leaving 18 bases between the germline ends. The CDR3 has 16 amino acids. DNA of the CDR3: TGTGCCAGCAGCCGAAGGTGCACTAGAAGTTACAATGAGCAGTTCTTC. It yields the protein CASSRRCTRSYNEQFF. Based on the CDR3 plus reference TRBV5-6 and TRBJ2-1, the full variable domain is DAGVTQSPTHLIKTRGQQVTLRCSPKSGHDTVSWYQQALGQGPQFIFQYYEEEERQRGNFPDRFSGHQFPNYSSELNVNALLLGDSALYLCASSRRCTRSYNEQFFGPGTRLTVL.

This clonotype was recorded at least ten times. CDR3 loop: CASSDTRDSTDTQYF. The CDR3, as DNA: TGTGCCAGCAGCGACACACGGGACAGCACAGATACGCAGTATTTT. This chain links TRBV9 with TRBJ2-3; D might be TRBD1 or TRBD2, each matching 5 bases. Trimming took off 3 bases at V and 0 bases at J, with 11 bases between the two ends. The germline V gene encodes CDR1 SGDLS and CDR2 YYNGEE. The CDR3 length is 15 residues.

This clonotype was seen repeatedly, ten times or more. The chain joins TRBV6-1 to TRBJ2-5; D possibly uses TRBD1 or TRBD2 (5 bases each). CDR1 MNHNS and CDR2 SASEGT come from the germline V gene. The CDR3 contains 15 residues. V was pared by 4 bases and J by 1 base, with 13 bases between. The DNA for the CDR3 is TGTGCCAGCAGTGGAGGGGCGTCCCTCCAAGAGACCCAGTACTTC. Translated, it gives CASSGGASLQETQYF.

Ten or more counts support this clonotype. CDR3 sequence reads: CASSLAGATDTQYF. For the CDR3, the DNA is TGCGCCAGCAGCTTGGCAGGGGCGACAGATACGCAGTATTTT. The chain has TRBV5-1 and TRBJ2-3; TRBD1 might be the D (6 bases). Trimming took 0 bases from V and 3 from J, leaving 8 bases between them. Germline V lookup: CDR1 SGHRS, CDR2 YFSETQ. The CDR3 is 14 residues long.

This clonotype was seen at least ten times. The CDR3 DNA reads TGCGCCAGCAGGGGACTAGCGGGGGGTGTAGCAGATACGCAGTATTTT. This translates into CASRGLAGGVADTQYF. The rearrangement uses TRBV5-1 and TRBJ2-3, with TRBD2 matching 15 bases. The CDR3 spans 16 residues. Germline V gene lookup returns CDR1 SGHRS and CDR2 YFSETQ. V shed 5 bases, J shed 4 bases, and the junction held 5 bases outside the gene matches.

This clonotype occurred a few times. CDR3 protein: CASSSGKPQHF. Here the CDR3 DNA reads TGTGCCAGCAGTTCAGGGAAGCCCCAGCATTTT. The rearrangement uses TRBV2 and TRBJ1-5; D may be TRBD1 (5 bases). Germline V CDR1 and CDR2: SNHLY, FYNNEI. With 5 bases removed from V and 8 bases from J, the gap between germline ends came to 7 bases. This CDR3 contains 11 residues.

Regarding this clonotype: This sequence may be a read error, since a much larger clone differs from it by one base. The chain couples TRBV6-2 or TRBV6-3 to TRBJ2-3; D ambiguous. This CDR3 spans 14 amino acids. Looked up from germline, CDR1 is MNHEY and CDR2 is SVGEGT. CDR3 DNA: TGTGCCAGCAGCTTAAACTTCCCCCGAGATATGCAGTATTTT. Translated: CASSLNFPRDMQYF.

This clonotype was seen at least ten times. V is TRBV3-1 and J is TRBJ1-2; 9 nucleotides agree with TRBD1. V was pared by 7 bases and J by 2 bases, with 5 bases of the junction left unmatched. The CDR3 extends over 14 amino acids. CDR1 and CDR2 (germline): LGHDT, YNNKEL (reference sequence). The CDR3 nucleotides read TGTGCCAGCACCGCTACAGGGGGCAACTATGGCTACACCTTC. Its translation: CASTATGGNYGYTF.

This clonotype was seen once. The V gene is TRBV7-2, the J gene TRBJ2-5; the match to TRBD2 covers 9 bases. CDR3 length: 15 amino acids. Germline trimming cut 5 bases from V and 11 bases from J; bases unmatched to any gene: 15. Germline V CDR1 and CDR2: SGHTA, FQGNSA. The DNA of the CDR3 is TGTGCCAGCAGCCCGGAGCGGGGGGTGAGCAATGAGCAGTACTTC. It codes for CASSPERGVSNEQYF.

This chain connects TRBV7-9 to TRBJ1-1; D possibly corresponds to TRBD1 (5 bases). Germline CDR1 reads SEHNR; CDR2 reads FQNEAQ (reference sequence). CDR3 length: 14 amino acids. The ends were cut back, 2 bases at V and 1 base at J, with 8 bases in the middle. CDR3 in DNA: TGTGCCAGCAGCTTAACAGGTTGGAACACTGAAGCTTTCTTT. The encoded protein is CASSLTGWNTEAFF.

The V call is TRBV5-1, the J call TRBJ2-2; 11 nucleotides line up with TRBD2. The ends lost 4 bases at V and 3 bases at J; junction bases unmatched: 5. The CDR3 consists of 16 residues. From germline, CDR1 is SGHRS and CDR2 YFSETQ. In DNA form, the CDR3 reads TGCGCCAGCAGCAGGGGACTAGCGGTCGACACCGGGGAGCTGTTTTTT. Protein product: CASSRGLAVDTGELFF.

The chain joins TRBV7-2 to TRBJ2-2; D is ambiguous. Between the trimmed V and J ends, which lost 0 bases and 4 bases, there was a span of 9 bases. The CDR3 extends over 15 amino acids. The germline V gene encodes CDR1 SGHTA and CDR2 FQGNSA. This CDR3 is CASSLASQATGELFF. CDR3 nucleotides: TGTGCCAGCAGCTTAGCTTCCCAGGCCACCGGGGAGCTGTTTTTT.

This clonotype was counted ten times or more. The genes are TRBV7-2 and TRBJ1-6; TRBD1 agrees at 10 bases. The J segment lost 15 bases and the V segment lost 4 bases, leaving 6 bases of the junction unmatched. This CDR3 contains 13 residues. Germline CDR1 is SGHTA and CDR2 is FQGNSA. CDR3 nucleotide sequence: TGTGCCAGCAGCTCAAGGACAGGGGGGTACCTCCACTTT. Amino acids: CASSSRTGGYLHF.

The chain employs TRBV7-2 and TRBJ2-6; no reliable D call. V was shortened by 1 base and J by 0 bases, with 10 bases between the two germline ends. CDR1 is SGHTA, CDR2 FQGNSA, per germline. This CDR3 spans 17 amino acids. In DNA form, the CDR3 reads TGTGCCAGCAGCTTAGTGGCAGGCTACTCTGGGGCCAACGTCCTGACTTTC. Translated: CASSLVAGYSGANVLTF.

The chain is built from TRBV5-1 and TRBJ2-4; 7 bases map to TRBD2. CDR1 and CDR2 (germline): SGHRS, YFSETQ. The CDR3 consists of 15 residues. J gave up 3 bases and V 0 bases, and 3 bases lay outside the gene matches. The CDR3 sequence: CASSLVASGKNIQYF. CDR3 DNA sequence: TGCGCCAGCAGCTTGGTTGCTAGCGGCAAAAACATTCAGTACTTC. The entire variable domain, with the rest obtained from reference TRBV5-1 and TRBJ2-4, is as follows: KAGVTQTPRYLIKTRGQQVTLSCSPISGHRSVSWYQQTPGQGLQFLFEYFSETQRNKGNFPGRFSGRQFSNSRSEMNVSTLELGDSALYLCASSLVASGKNIQYFGAGTRLSVL.

The V gene is TRBV2, the J gene TRBJ2-3; the match to TRBD1 covers 7 bases. This CDR3 has 16 amino acids. V was clipped by 6 bases and J by 2 bases; unmatched bases: 11. Germline V CDR1 and CDR2: SNHLY, FYNNEI. CDR3 sequence (DNA): TGTGCCAGCAGGGTACTTGGGACAGTATACACAGATACGCAGTATTTT. Translating gives CASRVLGTVYTDTQYF.

This clonotype was counted many times. The rearrangement joins TRBV6-5 to TRBJ1-2; 9 bases fit TRBD1. Trimming took 0 bases from V and 4 from J; bases not matched to a gene: 9. The CDR3 length is 17 residues. Germline loops: CDR1 MNHEY, CDR2 SVGAGI. CDR3 coding DNA: TGTGCCAGCAGTTACTCTGGCTTGGGACAGGGCTTCTATGGCTACACCTTC. This encodes CASSYSGLGQGFYGYTF.

This clonotype was seen only a few times. The chain carries TRBV28 and TRBJ2-7, with TRBD2 matching 11 bases. After removal of 5 bases from V and 7 bases from J, the junction contained 10 bases not matched to a gene. The CDR3 totals 15 residues. Germline assignment: CDR1 MDHEN and CDR2 SYDVKM. The CDR3 sequence is CASSAVAGGHNEQYF. CDR3 DNA sequence: TGTGCCAGCAGTGCAGTAGCGGGGGGGCACAATGAGCAGTACTTC. Full variable domain (rest looked up from reference TRBV28 and TRBJ2-7): DVKVTQSSRYLVKRTGEKVFLECVQDMDHENMFWYRQDPGLGLRLIYFSYDVKMKEKGDIPEGYSVSREKKERFSLILESASTNQTSMYLCASSAVAGGHNEQYFGPGTRLTVT.

This clonotype was counted many times. The J gene is TRBJ2-5, the V gene TRBV7-2; D not resolved. Trimming shortened V by 3 bases and J by 3 bases, and 14 bases separated the two germline ends. CDR1 is SGHTA and CDR2 is FQGNSA in the germline V gene. The CDR3 is 15 amino acids. DNA of the CDR3: TGTGCCAGCAGCTTCAGGCCCTTCCCCGAAGAGACCCAGTACTTC. It codes for CASSFRPFPEETQYF. Variable domain in full (rest from reference TRBV7-2 and TRBJ2-5): GAGVSQSPSNKVTEKGKDVELRCDPISGHTALYWYRQSLGQGLEFLIYFQGNSAPDKSGLPSDRFSAERTGGSVSTLTIQRTQQEDSAVYLCASSFRPFPEETQYFGPGTRLLVL.

The chain employs TRBV20-1 and TRBJ2-7, with D possibly being TRBD1 or TRBD2 (5 bases each). This CDR3 contains 13 residues. The V gene's germline CDR1 is DFQATT and CDR2 SNEGSKA (reference sequence). V lost 5 bases and J 7 bases, leaving 18 bases between the germline ends. CDR3 sequence: CSARHRGTGEQYF. CDR3 bases: TGCAGTGCTCGCCACCGGGGCACGGGGGAGCAGTACTTC.

This clonotype has at least ten counts. The chain is built from TRBV5-5 and TRBJ2-6, with TRBD2 matching 7 bases. In germline, CDR1 is SGHKS, CDR2 YYEKEE (reference sequence). There are 18 residues in the CDR3. The trim removed 4 bases at V and 4 bases at J, leaving 14 bases unmatched. CDR3 amino acids: CASSLWGGKTSGANVLTF. The CDR3 coding sequence is TGTGCCAGCAGCCTTTGGGGAGGGAAAACATCCGGGGCCAACGTCCTGACTTTC.

The chain has TRBV6-1 and TRBJ1-6; TRBD1 might be the D (5 bases). The CDR3 is made up of 13 amino acids. Germline V gene data show CDR1 as MNHNS and CDR2 as SASEGT. The CDR3 here is CARPSGGNSPLHF. The CDR3, as DNA: TGTGCAAGACCGAGTGGGGGAAATTCACCCCTCCACTTT.

This clonotype was counted only a few times. V and J are TRBV7-2 and TRBJ2-5; D ambiguous. The CDR3 totals 15 residues. Germline V gene lookup returns CDR1 SGHTA and CDR2 FQGNSA. The V end was cut by 2 bases, the J end by 11 bases, with 21 bases between. CDR3 loop: CASSLNGPVSYGQYF. In DNA, the CDR3 is TGTGCCAGCAGCTTAAATGGGCCCGTGTCCTACGGGCAGTACTTC.

This chain uses TRBV18 with TRBJ1-1, with D perhaps TRBD1 (5 bases). V lost 2 bases, J lost 3 bases, and 10 bases lay in between. Germline CDR1 reads KGHSH; CDR2 reads LQKENI. This CDR3 contains 14 residues. CDR3 bases: TGTGCCAGCTCACCAATGGGGACGGACACTGAAGCTTTCTTT. Encoded protein: CASSPMGTDTEAFF.